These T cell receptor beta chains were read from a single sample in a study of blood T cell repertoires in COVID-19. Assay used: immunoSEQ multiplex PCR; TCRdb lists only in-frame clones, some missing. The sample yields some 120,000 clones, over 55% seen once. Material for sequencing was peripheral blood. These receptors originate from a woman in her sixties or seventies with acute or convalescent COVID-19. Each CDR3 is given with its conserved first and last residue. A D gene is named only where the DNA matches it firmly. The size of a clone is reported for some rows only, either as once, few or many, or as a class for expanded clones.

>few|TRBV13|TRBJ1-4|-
CASSSRDYNEKLFF
TGTGCCAGCAGCTCCAGGGATTATAATGAAAAACTGTTTTTT
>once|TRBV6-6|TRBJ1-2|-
CASSYSEINYGYTF
TGTGCCAGCAGTTACTCAGAGATTAACTATGGCTACACCTTC
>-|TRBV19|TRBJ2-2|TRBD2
CASSLLAGYTGELFF
TGTGCCAGTAGTTTATTAGCGGGGTACACCGGGGAGCTGTTTTTT
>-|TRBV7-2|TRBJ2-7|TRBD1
CASSLGPTGAYEQYF
TGTGCCAGCAGCTTAGGTCCGACAGGGGCCTACGAGCAGTACTTC
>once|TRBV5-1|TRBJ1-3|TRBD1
CASSSTGQGIKTGNTIYF
TGCGCCAGCAGCTCCACGGGACAGGGGATAAAGACTGGAAACACCATATATTTT
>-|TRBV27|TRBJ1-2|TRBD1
CASSLAGTGGLGWNYGYTF
TGTGCCAGCAGTTTAGCCGGGACAGGGGGGTTGGGGTGGAACTATGGCTACACCTTC
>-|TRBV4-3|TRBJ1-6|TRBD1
CASSQVRGQLNSPLHF
TGCGCCAGCAGCCAAGTACGGGGACAGCTGAATTCACCCCTCCACTTT
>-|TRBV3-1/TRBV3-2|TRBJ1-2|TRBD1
CASSTTGGGGYTF
TGTGCCAGCAGCACGACAGGGGGTGGCGGCTACACCTTC
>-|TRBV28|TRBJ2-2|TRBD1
CASSFIGTARTGELFF
TGTGCCAGCAGTTTTATCGGGACAGCGCGAACCGGGGAGCTGTTTTTT
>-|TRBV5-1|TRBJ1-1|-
CASSPGTEAFF
TGCGCCAGCAGCCCCGGGACTGAAGCTTTCTTT
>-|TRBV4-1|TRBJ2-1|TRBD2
CASSPKATGTRGEQFF
TGCGCCAGCAGCCCCAAAGCCACCGGGACTAGAGGTGAGCAGTTCTTC
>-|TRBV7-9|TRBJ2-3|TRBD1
CASSFDPLGDRASDTQYF
TGTGCCAGCAGCTTCGACCCGCTTGGAGACAGGGCTTCAGATACGCAGTATTTT
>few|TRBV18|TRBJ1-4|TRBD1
CASSPGTGGEKLFF
TGTGCCAGCTCACCCGGGACAGGGGGTGAAAAACTGTTTTTT
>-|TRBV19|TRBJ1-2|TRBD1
CASSIAAGQGYGYTF
TGTGCCAGTAGTATTGCCGCGGGACAGGGATATGGCTACACCTTC
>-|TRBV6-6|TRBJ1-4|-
CASNDGGRGEKLFF
TGTGCCAGCAACGACGGCGGCCGCGGAGAAAAACTGTTTTTT
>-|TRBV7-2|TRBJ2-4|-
CASSSREVGKNIQYF
TGTGCCAGCAGCTCCAGGGAAGTGGGCAAAAACATTCAGTACTTC
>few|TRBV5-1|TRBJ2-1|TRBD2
CASSLVLAGSLGEQFF
TGCGCCAGCAGCTTGGTTCTAGCGGGATCCCTGGGGGAGCAGTTCTTC
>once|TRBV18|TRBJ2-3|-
CASSLGTSTDTQYF
TGTGCCAGCTCACTAGGGACATCCACAGATACGCAGTATTTT
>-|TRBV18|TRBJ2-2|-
CASSRNRETGELFF
TGTGCCAGCTCGCGAAACAGGGAAACCGGGGAGCTGTTTTTT
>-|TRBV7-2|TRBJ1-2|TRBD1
CASSLLGQANYGYTF
TGTGCCAGCAGCTTATTGGGACAGGCTAACTATGGCTACACCTTC
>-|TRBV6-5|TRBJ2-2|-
CASSYSAGNTGELFF
TGTGCCAGCAGTTACTCCGCCGGGAACACCGGGGAGCTGTTTTTT
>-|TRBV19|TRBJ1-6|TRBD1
CASSIAGQQSPLHF
TGTGCCAGTAGTATAGCGGGACAGCAGTCACCCCTCCACTTT
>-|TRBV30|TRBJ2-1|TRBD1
CAWSAGTGWGEQFF
TGTGCCTGGAGCGCCGGGACAGGGTGGGGTGAGCAGTTCTTC
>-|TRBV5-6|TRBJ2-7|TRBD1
CASGQDTHSYEQYF
TGTGCCAGCGGACAGGATACACACTCCTACGAGCAGTACTTC
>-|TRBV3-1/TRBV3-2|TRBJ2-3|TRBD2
CASSQDSPGGPKDTQYF
TGTGCCAGCAGCCAAGATTCCCCGGGAGGGCCGAAGGATACGCAGTATTTT
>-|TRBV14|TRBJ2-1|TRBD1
CASSLRTGGYNEQFF
TGTGCCAGCAGCCTGAGGACAGGGGGGTACAATGAGCAGTTCTTC
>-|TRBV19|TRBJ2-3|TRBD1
CASSRRGQGLEDTQYF
TGTGCCAGTAGCAGGCGAGGACAGGGTCTCGAGGATACGCAGTATTTT
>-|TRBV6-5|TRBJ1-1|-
CATRTPRTVNTEAFF
TGTGCCACCCGGACACCTCGGACCGTGAACACTGAAGCTTTCTTT
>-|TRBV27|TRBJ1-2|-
CASSFNDAGAGYTF
TGTGCCAGCAGTTTTAACGACGCAGGGGCGGGCTACACCTTC
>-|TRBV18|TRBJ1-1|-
CASSQKGFLNTEAFF
TGTGCCAGCTCACAAAAGGGGTTTCTGAACACTGAAGCTTTCTTT
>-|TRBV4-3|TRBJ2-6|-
CASSQEELTGANVLTF
TGCGCCAGCAGCCAAGAAGAGTTAACTGGGGCCAACGTCCTGACTTTC
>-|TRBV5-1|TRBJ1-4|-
CASSYQGEKLFF
TGCGCCAGCAGTTATCAGGGGGAAAAACTGTTTTTT
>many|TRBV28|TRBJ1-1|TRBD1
CASSSPGTGNTEAFF
TGTGCCAGCAGTTCCCCCGGGACAGGGAACACTGAAGCTTTCTTT
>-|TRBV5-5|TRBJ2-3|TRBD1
CASSGTGQYTDTQYF
TGTGCCAGCAGTGGGACAGGGCAATACACAGATACGCAGTATTTT
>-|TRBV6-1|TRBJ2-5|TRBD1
CASSEGKGARETQYF
TGTGCCAGCAGTGAAGGAAAGGGGGCACGAGAGACCCAGTACTTC
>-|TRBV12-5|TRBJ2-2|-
CASGEGRSAGELFF
TGTGCTAGTGGAGAGGGTAGATCGGCCGGGGAGCTGTTTTTT
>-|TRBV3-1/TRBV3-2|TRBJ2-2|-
CASSRETLNTGELFF
TGTGCCAGCAGCCGTGAGACACTCAACACCGGGGAGCTGTTTTTT
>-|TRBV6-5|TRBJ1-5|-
CASSLNRDSNQPQHF
TGTGCCAGCAGCCTAAACAGGGATAGCAATCAGCCCCAGCATTTT
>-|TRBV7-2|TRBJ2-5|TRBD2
CASSPSGGGGETQYF
TGTGCCAGCAGCCCCTCGGGAGGGGGTGGGGAGACCCAGTACTTC
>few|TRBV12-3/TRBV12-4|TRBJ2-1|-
CASSLKSEQFF
TGTGCCAGCAGTTTAAAGAGTGAGCAGTTCTTC
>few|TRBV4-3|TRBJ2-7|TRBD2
CASSFGTSGTYEQYF
TGCGCCAGCAGCTTTGGGACTAGCGGAACCTACGAGCAGTACTTC
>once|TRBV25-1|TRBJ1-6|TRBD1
CASKDRAVTYNSPLHF
TGTGCCAGTAAGGACAGGGCGGTGACCTATAATTCACCCCTCCACTTT
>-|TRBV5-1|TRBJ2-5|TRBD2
CASRTSGLMGQETQYF
TGCGCCAGTAGGACTAGCGGCCTTATGGGCCAAGAGACCCAGTACTTC
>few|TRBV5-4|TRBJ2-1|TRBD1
CASSGEDRENEQFF
TGTGCCAGCTCGGGGGAGGACAGGGAAAATGAGCAGTTCTTC
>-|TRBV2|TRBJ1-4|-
CASSLTALNEKLFF
TGTGCCAGCAGCTTGACAGCTCTCAATGAAAAACTGTTTTTT
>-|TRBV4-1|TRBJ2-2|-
CASSQEPRTGLGELFF
TGCGCCAGCAGCCAAGAGCCCAGGACTGGCCTCGGGGAGTTGTTTTTT
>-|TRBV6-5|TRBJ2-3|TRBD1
CASSMGQGHADTQYF
TGTGCCAGCAGTATGGGACAGGGGCACGCAGATACGCAGTATTTT
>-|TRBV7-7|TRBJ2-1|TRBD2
CASSLSGGSYNEQFF
TGTGCTAGCAGCTTGTCGGGAGGCTCCTACAATGAGCAGTTCTTC
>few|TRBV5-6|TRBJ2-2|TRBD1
CASSWQGTANTGELFF
TGTGCCAGCAGCTGGCAAGGGACAGCGAACACCGGGGAGCTGTTTTTT
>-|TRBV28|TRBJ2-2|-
CASSRRPSTGELFF
TGTGCCAGCAGTAGGAGACCGAGCACCGGGGAGCTGTTTTTT
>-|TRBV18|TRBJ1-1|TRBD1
CASSPRGQNVNTEAFF
TGTGCCAGCTCACCTAGGGGGCAGAACGTAAACACTGAAGCTTTCTTT
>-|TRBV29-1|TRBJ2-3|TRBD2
CSVGMTSATDTQYF
TGCAGCGTCGGAATGACTAGCGCCACAGATACGCAGTATTTT
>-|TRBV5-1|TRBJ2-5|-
CASSPRTGRVEETQYF
TGCGCCAGCAGCCCGAGGACAGGGAGGGTAGAAGAGACCCAGTACTTC